There are a few counts of the clone carrying this TCR beta chain. No antigen is known for it. The data belong to a study of beta chain features in type 1 diabetes. Across the study: Some 110 million sorted cells were examined across all samples. Whole-study results and caveats: Whatever favoring of shorter templates PCR might show would apply equally to patients and controls. In every one of the four CD4+ subsets, TCRB CDR3s were moderately but significantly shorter in Type 1 diabetes patients. Patients with type 1 diabetes carried fewer insertions and had more deletions at their VDJ junctions.

Sorting based on CD45RO/CCR7/CD25/CD127/CD95/CD27 separated CD4+ naive, central memory, regulatory and stem cell-like memory cells. Isolated RNA was reverse transcribed in full, so expressed TCRB transcripts were sequenced. The method was immunoSEQ multiplex PCR; TCRdb's version includes in-frame clones alone and lacks a portion of them. The data hold over 120,000 clones, with about 13% observed a single time. The sequencing sample was made of central memory CD4+ T cells from blood. The clonotype comes from a man in his late teens or twenties with type 1 diabetes.

The CDR3 protein is CASSPIDSLETQYF. The CDR3 DNA follows: TGTGCCAGCAGCCCGATCGACAGCCTAGAGACCCAGTACTTC. This chain connects TRBV11-2 to TRBJ2-5, with D perhaps matching TRBD1 (5 bases). V shed 5 bases and J shed 4 bases, with 14 bases lying between them. The length of the CDR3 is 14 residues. Germline V gene lookup returns CDR1 SGHAT and CDR2 FQNNGV.